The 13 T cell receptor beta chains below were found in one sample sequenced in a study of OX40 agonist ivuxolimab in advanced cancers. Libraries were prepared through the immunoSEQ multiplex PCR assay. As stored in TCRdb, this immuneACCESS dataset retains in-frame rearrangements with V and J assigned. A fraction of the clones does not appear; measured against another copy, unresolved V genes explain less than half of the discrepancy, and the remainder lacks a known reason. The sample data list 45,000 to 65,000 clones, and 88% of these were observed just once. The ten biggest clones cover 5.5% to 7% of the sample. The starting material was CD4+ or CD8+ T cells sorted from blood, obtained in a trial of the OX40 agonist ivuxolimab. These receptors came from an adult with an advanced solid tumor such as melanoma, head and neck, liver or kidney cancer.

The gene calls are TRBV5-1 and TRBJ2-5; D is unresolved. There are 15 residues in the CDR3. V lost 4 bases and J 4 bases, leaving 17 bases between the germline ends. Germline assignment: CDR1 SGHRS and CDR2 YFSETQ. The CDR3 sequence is CASSPSGRKLETQYF. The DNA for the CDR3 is TGCGCCAGCAGCCCCTCTGGGCGTAAACTAGAGACCCAGTACTTC.

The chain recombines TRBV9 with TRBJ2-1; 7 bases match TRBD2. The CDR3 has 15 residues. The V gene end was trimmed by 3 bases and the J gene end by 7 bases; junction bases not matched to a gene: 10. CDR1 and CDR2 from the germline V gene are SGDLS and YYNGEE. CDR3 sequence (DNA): TGTGCCAGCAGCGCCTTCAGAGCGGGGCTAAATGAGCAGTTCTTC. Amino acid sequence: CASSAFRAGLNEQFF. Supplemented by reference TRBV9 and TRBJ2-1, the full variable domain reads DSGVTQTPKHLITATGQRVTLRCSPRSGDLSVYWYQQSLDQGLQFLIQYYNGEERAKGNILERFSAQQFPDLHSELNLSSLELGDSALYFCASSAFRAGLNEQFFGPGTRLTVL.

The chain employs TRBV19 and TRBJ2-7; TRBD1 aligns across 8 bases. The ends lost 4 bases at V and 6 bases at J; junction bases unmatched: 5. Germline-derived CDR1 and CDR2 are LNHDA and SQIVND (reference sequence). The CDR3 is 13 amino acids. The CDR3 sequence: CASSRGQGGEQYF. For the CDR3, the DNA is TGTGCCAGTAGTAGAGGACAGGGCGGCGAGCAGTACTTC.

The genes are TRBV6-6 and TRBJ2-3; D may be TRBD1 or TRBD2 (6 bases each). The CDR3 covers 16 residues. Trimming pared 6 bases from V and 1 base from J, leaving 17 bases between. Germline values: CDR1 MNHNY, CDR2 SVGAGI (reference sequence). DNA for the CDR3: TGTGCCAGCAGCTATTTCCAGGGGACTCGCACAGATACGCAGTATTTT. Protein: CASSYFQGTRTDTQYF.

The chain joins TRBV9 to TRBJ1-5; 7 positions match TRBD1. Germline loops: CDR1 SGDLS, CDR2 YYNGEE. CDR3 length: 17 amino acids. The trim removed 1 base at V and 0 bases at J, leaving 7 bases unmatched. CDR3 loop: CASSVRQGVYSNQPQHF. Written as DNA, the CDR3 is TGTGCCAGCAGCGTACGTCAGGGGGTTTATAGCAATCAGCCCCAGCATTTT.

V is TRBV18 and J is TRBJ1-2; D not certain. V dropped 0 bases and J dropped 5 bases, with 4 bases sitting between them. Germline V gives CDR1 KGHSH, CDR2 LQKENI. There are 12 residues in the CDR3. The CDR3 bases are TGTGCCAGCTCACCACCTGGGTATGGCTACACCTTC. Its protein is CASSPPGYGYTF.

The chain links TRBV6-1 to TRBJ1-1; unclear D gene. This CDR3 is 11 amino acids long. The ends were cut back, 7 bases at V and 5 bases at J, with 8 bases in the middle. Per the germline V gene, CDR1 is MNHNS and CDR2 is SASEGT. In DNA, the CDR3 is TGTGCCAGCAATCGGGAGACTGAAGCTTTCTTT. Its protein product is CASNRETEAFF.

The CDR3 spells CASSYRRWDGYTF. The CDR3 DNA reads TGCGCCAGCTCTTACCGACGATGGGATGGCTACACCTTC. The rearrangement joins TRBV5-1 to TRBJ1-2; D not resolved. The CDR3 has 13 amino acids. In germline, CDR1 is SGHRS, CDR2 YFSETQ. With 7 bases removed from V and 6 bases from J, the gap between germline ends came to 16 bases.

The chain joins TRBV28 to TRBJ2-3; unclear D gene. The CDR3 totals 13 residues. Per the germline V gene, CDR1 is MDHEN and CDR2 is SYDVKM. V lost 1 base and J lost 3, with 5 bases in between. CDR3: CASSLYRTDTQYF. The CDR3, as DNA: TGTGCCAGCAGTTTATATAGGACAGATACGCAGTATTTT.

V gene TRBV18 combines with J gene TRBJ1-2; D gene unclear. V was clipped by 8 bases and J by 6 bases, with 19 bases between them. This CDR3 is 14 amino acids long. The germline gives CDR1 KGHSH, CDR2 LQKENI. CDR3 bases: TGTGCCAGCGCGCCTATTGAGGGCGCAAATGGCTACACCTTC. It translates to CASAPIEGANGYTF.

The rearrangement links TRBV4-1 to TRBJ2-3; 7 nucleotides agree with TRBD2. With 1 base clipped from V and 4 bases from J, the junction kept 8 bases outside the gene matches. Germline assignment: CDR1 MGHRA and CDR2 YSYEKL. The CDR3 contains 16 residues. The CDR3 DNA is TGCGCCAGCAGCCAAGCCGGCGGGAGTTTTCCAGATACGCAGTATTTT. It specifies CASSQAGGSFPDTQYF.

In DNA form, the CDR3 reads TGCGCCAGCAGCATCGGACTAGCGGGAGGTCCCCCCCAAGAGACCCAGTACTTC. Amino acids: CASSIGLAGGPPQETQYF. The genes are TRBV5-1 and TRBJ2-5, with 14 bases fitting TRBD2. CDR1 and CDR2 (germline): SGHRS, YFSETQ. With 4 bases clipped from V and 1 base from J, the junction kept 9 bases outside the gene matches. This CDR3 contains 18 residues.

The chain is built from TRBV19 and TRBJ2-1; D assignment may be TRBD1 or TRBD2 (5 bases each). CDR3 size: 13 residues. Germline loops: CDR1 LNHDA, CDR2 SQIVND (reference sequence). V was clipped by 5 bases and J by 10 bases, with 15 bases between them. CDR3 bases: TGTGCCAGTAGTCCCGGGTGGGGGAAGGAGCAGTTCTTC. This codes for CASSPGWGKEQFF.